Sequencing of this T cell receptor (beta chain) was carried out in a study of blood T cells in healthy people across ages. Trimming pared 0 bases from V and 0 bases from J, leaving 9 bases between. Germline V lookup: CDR1 SQVTM, CDR2 ANQGSEA. CDR3 length equals 15 residues. The second PCR ran about 7 to 12 cycles with a sample-barcoded 5' primer and J-beta primers. Each cDNA molecule was tagged by a template-switch adaptor that had 12 random nucleotides. TCRdb used MiXCR to reprocess the 5' RACE reads, holding one entry per CDR3 protein. This table holds about 1.5 million distinct CDR3 sequences, roughly 43% found once.

Material for sequencing was blood. This TCR derives from a woman under 30 in good health. The chain combines TRBV29-1 with TRBJ2-1; D unclear. CDR3 coding DNA: TGCAGCGTTGAAGACCCAGTGAACTCCTACAATGAGCAGTTCTTC. Amino acid sequence: CSVEDPVNSYNEQFF.